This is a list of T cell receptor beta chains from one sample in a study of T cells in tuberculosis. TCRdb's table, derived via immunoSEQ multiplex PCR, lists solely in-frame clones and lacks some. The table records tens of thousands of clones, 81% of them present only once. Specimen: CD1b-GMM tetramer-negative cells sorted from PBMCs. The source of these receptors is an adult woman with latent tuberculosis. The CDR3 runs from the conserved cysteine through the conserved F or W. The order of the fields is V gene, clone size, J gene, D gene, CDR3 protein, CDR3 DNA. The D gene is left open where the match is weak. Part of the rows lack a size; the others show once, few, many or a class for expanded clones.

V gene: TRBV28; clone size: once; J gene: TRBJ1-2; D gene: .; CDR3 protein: CASSLRTVDIHGYTF; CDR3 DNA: TGTGCCAGCAGCCTTAGGACAGTCGACATACATGGCTACACCTTC
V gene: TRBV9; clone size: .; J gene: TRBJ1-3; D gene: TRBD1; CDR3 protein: CASSAGDRAGNTIYF; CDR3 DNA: TGTGCCAGCAGCGCTGGTGACAGGGCTGGAAACACCATATATTTT
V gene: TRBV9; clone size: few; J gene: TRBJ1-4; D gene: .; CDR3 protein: CASSTTGTKGEKLFF; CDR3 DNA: TGTGCCAGCAGCACAACCGGGACAAAGGGTGAAAAACTGTTTTTT
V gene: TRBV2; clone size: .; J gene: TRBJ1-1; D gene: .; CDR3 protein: CASAYRVLNTEAFF; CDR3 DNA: TGTGCCAGCGCATACAGGGTTTTGAACACTGAAGCTTTCTTT
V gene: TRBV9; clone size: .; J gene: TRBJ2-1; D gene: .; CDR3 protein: CASSAWGREIVF; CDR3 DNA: TGTGCCAGCAGCGCGTGGGGGCGGGAGATAGTCTTC
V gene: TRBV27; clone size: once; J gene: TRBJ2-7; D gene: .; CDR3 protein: CASSPIGTSHSYEQYF; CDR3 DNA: TGTGCCAGCAGTCCCATCGGGACTTCTCATTCCTACGAGCAGTACTTC
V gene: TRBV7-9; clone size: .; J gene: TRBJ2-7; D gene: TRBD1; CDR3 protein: CASSSLGQDYEQYF; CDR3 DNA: TGTGCCAGCAGCTCATTGGGACAGGACTACGAGCAGTACTTC
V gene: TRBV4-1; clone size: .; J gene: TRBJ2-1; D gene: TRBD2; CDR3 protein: CASSQIAGVINEQFF; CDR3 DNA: TGCGCCAGCAGCCAAATAGCGGGAGTTATCAATGAGCAGTTCTTC
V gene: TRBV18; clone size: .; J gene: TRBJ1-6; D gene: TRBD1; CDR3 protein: CASSTQGQGDSPLHF; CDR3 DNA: TGTGCCAGCTCCACCCAGGGACAGGGGGACTCACCCCTCCACTTT
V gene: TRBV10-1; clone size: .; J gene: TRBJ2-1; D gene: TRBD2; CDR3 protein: CASSESGLAGGSGNEQFF; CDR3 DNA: TGCGCCAGCAGTGAGTCGGGACTAGCGGGAGGGTCTGGTAATGAGCAGTTCTTC
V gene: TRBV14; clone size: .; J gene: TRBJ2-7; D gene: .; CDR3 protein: CASSRAGATYEQYF; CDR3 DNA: TGTGCCAGCAGCCGAGCAGGGGCGACCTACGAGCAGTACTTC
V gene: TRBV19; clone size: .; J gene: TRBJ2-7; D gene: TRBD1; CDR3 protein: CASSIVGTGRGEQYF; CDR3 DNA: TGTGCCAGTAGTATAGTCGGGACAGGGCGAGGAGAGCAGTACTTC
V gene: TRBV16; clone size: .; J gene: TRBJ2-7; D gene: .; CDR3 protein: CASSPLGGSYEQYF; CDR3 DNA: TGTGCCAGCAGCCCTTTGGGGGGTTCCTACGAGCAGTACTTC
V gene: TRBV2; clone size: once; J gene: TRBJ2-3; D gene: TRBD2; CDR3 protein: CASKALAGSTDTQYF; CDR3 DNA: TGTGCCAGCAAGGCACTAGCGGGGAGCACAGATACGCAGTATTTT
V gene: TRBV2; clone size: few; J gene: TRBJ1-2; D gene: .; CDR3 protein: CASSEGRGSSLYGYTF; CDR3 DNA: TGTGCCAGCAGTGAAGGGCGGGGCAGTTCCCTTTATGGCTACACCTTC
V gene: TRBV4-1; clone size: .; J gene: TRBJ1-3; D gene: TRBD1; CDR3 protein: CASSPDRAPGNTIYF; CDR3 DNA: TGCGCCAGCAGCCCCGACAGGGCCCCTGGAAACACCATATATTTT
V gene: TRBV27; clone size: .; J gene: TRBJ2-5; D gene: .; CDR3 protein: CASSFNGYGSQETQYF; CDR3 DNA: TGTGCCAGCAGTTTCAATGGTTACGGGAGCCAAGAGACCCAGTACTTC
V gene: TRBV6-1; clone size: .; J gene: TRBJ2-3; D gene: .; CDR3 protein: CASTQQVGPQYF; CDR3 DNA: TGTGCCAGCACACAACAGGTTGGACCGCAGTATTTT
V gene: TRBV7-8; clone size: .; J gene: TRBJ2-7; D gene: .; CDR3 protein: CASSLVQGRQYF; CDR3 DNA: TGTGCCAGCAGCTTAGTTCAGGGAAGGCAGTACTTC
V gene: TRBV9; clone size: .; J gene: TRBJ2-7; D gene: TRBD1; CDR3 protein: CASSVGQGASDEQYF; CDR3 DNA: TGTGCCAGCAGCGTAGGGCAGGGGGCCTCCGACGAGCAGTACTTC
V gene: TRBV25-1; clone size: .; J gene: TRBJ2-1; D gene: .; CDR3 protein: CASSETRDGDEQFF; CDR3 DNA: TGTGCCAGCAGTGAGACCAGGGATGGGGATGAGCAGTTCTTC
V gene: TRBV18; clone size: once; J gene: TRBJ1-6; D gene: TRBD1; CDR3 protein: CASSLTSLQGAGSPLHF; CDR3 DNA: TGTGCCAGCTCACTCACTTCTTTACAGGGGGCCGGTTCACCCCTCCACTTT
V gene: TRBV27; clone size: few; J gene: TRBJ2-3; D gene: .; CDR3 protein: CASSRRPAAVDSTDTQYF; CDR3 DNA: TGTGCCAGCAGCCGACGTCCCGCGGCGGTAGATAGCACAGATACGCAGTATTTT
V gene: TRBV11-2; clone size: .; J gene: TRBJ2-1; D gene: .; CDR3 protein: CASSQINEQFF; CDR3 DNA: TGTGCCAGCAGCCAGATCAATGAGCAGTTCTTC
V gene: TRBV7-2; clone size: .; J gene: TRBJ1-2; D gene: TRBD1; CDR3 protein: CASSPQTGGYYGYTF; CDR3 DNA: TGTGCCAGCAGCCCCCAGACAGGGGGCTACTATGGCTACACCTTC
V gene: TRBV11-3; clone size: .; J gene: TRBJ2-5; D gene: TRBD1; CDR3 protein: CASSAPRGRETQYF; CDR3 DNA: TGTGCCAGCAGCGCCCCAAGGGGGCGGGAGACCCAGTACTTC
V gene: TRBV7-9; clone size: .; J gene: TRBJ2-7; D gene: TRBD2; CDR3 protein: CASSPPPTSGPSYEQYF; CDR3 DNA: TGTGCCAGCAGCCCCCCACCTACTAGCGGCCCCTCCTACGAGCAGTACTTC
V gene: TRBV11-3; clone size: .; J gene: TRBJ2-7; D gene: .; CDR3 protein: CASSSPPGQADYEQYF; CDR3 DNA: TGTGCCAGCAGCTCCCCCCCTGGCCAGGCAGACTACGAGCAGTACTTC
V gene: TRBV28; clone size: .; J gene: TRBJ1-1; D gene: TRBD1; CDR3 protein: CASSQGTGRFGAFF; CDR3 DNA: TGTGCCAGCAGTCAAGGGACAGGCCGTTTTGGGGCTTTCTTT
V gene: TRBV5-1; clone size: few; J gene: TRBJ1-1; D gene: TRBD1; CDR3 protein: CASSLQGDTEAFF; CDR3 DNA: TGCGCCAGCAGCTTGCAGGGGGACACTGAAGCTTTCTTT
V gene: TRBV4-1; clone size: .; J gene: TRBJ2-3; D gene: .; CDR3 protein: CASSQADFISTDTQYF; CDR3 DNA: TGCGCCAGCAGCCAAGCGGACTTCATAAGCACAGATACGCAGTATTTT
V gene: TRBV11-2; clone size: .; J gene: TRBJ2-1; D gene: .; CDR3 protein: CASSLRNGAYNEQFF; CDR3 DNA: TGTGCCAGCAGCTTAAGGAACGGGGCCTACAATGAGCAGTTCTTC
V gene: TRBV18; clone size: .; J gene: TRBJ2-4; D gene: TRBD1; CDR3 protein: CASSPGQEDIQYF; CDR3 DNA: TGTGCCAGCTCACCGGGACAGGAAGACATTCAGTACTTC
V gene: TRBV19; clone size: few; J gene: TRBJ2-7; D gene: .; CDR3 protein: CASSISVVYEQYF; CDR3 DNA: TGTGCCAGTAGTATCTCGGTTGTGTACGAGCAGTACTTC
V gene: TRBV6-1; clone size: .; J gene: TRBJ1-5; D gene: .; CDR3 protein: CASKDSSNQPQHF; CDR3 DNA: TGTGCCAGTAAAGACAGTAGCAATCAGCCCCAGCATTTT
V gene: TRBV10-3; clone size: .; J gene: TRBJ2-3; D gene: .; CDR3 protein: CAISGPSGDTQYF; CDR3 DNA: TGTGCCATCAGCGGTCCGAGCGGGGATACGCAGTATTTT
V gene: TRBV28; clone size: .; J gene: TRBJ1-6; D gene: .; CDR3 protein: CASSLSMTGLAPLHF; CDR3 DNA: TGTGCCAGCAGTTTATCTATGACAGGCCTAGCACCCCTCCACTTT
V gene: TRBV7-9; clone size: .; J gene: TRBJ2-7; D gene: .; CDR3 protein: CASSPISGPRNEQYF; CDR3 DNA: TGTGCCAGCAGCCCCATTAGCGGCCCCCGGAACGAGCAGTACTTC
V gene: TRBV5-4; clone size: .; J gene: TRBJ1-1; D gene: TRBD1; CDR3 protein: CASSLQGAVRRTEAFF; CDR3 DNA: TGTGCCAGCAGCCTACAGGGGGCAGTTAGGCGGACTGAAGCTTTCTTT
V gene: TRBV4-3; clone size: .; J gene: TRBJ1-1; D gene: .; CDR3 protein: CASSHPGLGTEAFF; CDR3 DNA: TGCGCCAGCAGCCACCCAGGGCTTGGCACTGAAGCTTTCTTT
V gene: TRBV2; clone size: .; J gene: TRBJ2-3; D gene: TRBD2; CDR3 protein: CASSATSGGPTSTDTQYF; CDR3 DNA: TGTGCCAGCAGCGCTACTAGCGGGGGACCCACTAGCACAGATACGCAGTATTTT
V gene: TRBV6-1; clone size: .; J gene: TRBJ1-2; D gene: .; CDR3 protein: CASRSGYLDTF; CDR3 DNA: TGTGCCAGCAGGAGCGGCTATCTAGACACCTTC
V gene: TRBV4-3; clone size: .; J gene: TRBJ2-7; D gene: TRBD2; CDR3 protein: CASSQDASGGDEQYF; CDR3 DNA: TGCGCCAGCAGCCAAGATGCCTCGGGGGGGGACGAGCAGTACTTC
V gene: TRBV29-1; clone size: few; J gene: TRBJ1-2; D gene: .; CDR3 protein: CSGLGGNDGYTF; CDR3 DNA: TGCAGCGGTTTAGGGGGAAACGATGGCTACACCTTC
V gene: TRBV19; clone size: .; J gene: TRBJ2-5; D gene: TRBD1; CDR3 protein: CASSRGQGGRETQYF; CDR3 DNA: TGTGCCAGTAGTAGGGGACAGGGGGGACGGGAGACCCAGTACTTC
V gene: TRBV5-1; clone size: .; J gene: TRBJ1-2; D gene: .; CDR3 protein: CASSLGSPRGPHYANYGYTF; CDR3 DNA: TGCGCCAGCAGCTTGGGGAGTCCCAGGGGACCCCACTACGCTAACTATGGCTACACCTTC
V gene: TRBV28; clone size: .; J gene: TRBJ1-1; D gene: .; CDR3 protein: CASSSGRVTEAFF; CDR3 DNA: TGTGCCAGCAGTTCTGGGAGAGTCACTGAAGCTTTCTTT
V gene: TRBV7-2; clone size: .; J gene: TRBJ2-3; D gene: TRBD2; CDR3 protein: CASSPRTSGGAPTDTQYF; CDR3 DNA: TGTGCCAGCAGCCCCCGGACTAGCGGGGGGGCCCCCACAGATACGCAGTATTTT
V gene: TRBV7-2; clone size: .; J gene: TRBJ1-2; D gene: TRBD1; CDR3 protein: CASTSDRGLYGYTF; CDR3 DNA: TGTGCCAGCACCTCTGACAGGGGGCTCTATGGCTACACCTTC
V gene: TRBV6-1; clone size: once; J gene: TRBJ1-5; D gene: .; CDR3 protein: CASSGPQGYSNQPQHF; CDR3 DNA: TGTGCCAGCAGTGGCCCTCAGGGATATAGCAATCAGCCCCAGCATTTT
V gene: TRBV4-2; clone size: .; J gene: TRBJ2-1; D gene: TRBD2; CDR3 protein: CASSPGLAGGPGEQFF; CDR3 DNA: TGTGCCAGCAGCCCGGGACTAGCGGGAGGGCCTGGTGAGCAGTTCTTC
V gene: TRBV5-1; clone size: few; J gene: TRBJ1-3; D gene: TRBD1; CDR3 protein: CASSFNRGDTIYF; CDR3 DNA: TGCGCCAGCAGCTTCAACAGGGGGGACACCATATATTTT